Listed below are T cell receptor beta chains from one sample, sequenced in a study of blood T cell repertoires in COVID-19. The repertoire was sequenced with immunoSEQ multiplex PCR; TCRdb's copy has only in-frame clones and lacks some. The sample records around 250,000 clones, over 80% being singletons. Sequenced: PBMCs or T cells enriched from blood (not recorded which). The receptors were gathered from a woman in her thirties or forties who had been exposed to COVID-19. Both conserved end residues are part of each CDR3. Fields, in order: V gene, clone size, D gene, J gene, CDR3 protein, CDR3 DNA. The D gene is left open where the match is weak. Size tells how often a clone was seen (once, few, many) or the class of an expanded clone, and some rows leave it out.

TRBV30,-,TRBD1,TRBJ1-6,CASQTRTGNNSPLHF,TGTGCCTCGCAGACTCGGACAGGGAATAATTCACCCCTCCACTTT
TRBV21-1,once,-,TRBJ1-1,CASSKDPREGRFVSEAFF,TGTGCCAGCAGCAAAGATCCGCGGGAGGGGCGATTTGTTTCTGAAGCTTTCTTT
TRBV7-9,-,-,TRBJ1-2,CASSPMGTLTYGYTF,TGTGCCAGCAGCCCAATGGGGACATTGACCTATGGCTACACCTTC
TRBV5-8,-,-,TRBJ1-6,CASSMEGVGRNSPLHF,TGTGCCAGCAGCATGGAGGGGGTCGGAAGAAATTCACCCCTCCACTTT
TRBV3-1/TRBV3-2,-,-,TRBJ1-4,CASTQRGGGEKLFF,TGTGCCAGCACCCAGCGGGGAGGGGGTGAAAAACTGTTTTTT
TRBV4-3,-,-,TRBJ2-7,CASSQDGPYEQYF,TGCGCCAGCAGCCAAGATGGCCCGTACGAGCAGTACTTC
TRBV6-1,-,-,TRBJ2-2,CASSEGFTVASTGELFF,TGTGCCAGCAGTGAGGGTTTTACAGTGGCGAGCACCGGGGAGCTGTTTTTT
TRBV28,once,-,TRBJ1-1,CASRGGSGVTEAFF,TGTGCCAGCAGGGGGGGTAGTGGCGTCACTGAAGCTTTCTTT
TRBV28,few,-,TRBJ1-5,CASSFPAGGSQPQHF,TGTGCCAGCAGTTTTCCAGCTGGGGGGAGTCAGCCCCAGCATTTT
TRBV5-1,-,-,TRBJ1-2,CASSFTGPANYGYTF,TGCGCCAGCAGCTTCACAGGTCCAGCTAACTATGGCTACACCTTC
TRBV7-2,-,TRBD1,TRBJ2-5,CASSYGTGGALKETQYF,TGTGCCAGCAGCTACGGGACAGGGGGCGCTTTGAAAGAGACCCAGTACTTC
TRBV5-5,-,-,TRBJ1-1,CASSLGPTGNTEAFF,TGTGCCAGCAGCTTGGGACCTACAGGGAACACTGAAGCTTTCTTT
TRBV3-1/TRBV3-2,once,TRBD1,TRBJ2-4,CASSQPGQGAIQYF,TGTGCCAGCAGCCAGCCGGGACAGGGGGCCATTCAGTACTTC
TRBV6-2/TRBV6-3,-,-,TRBJ2-3,CASSYRRGPVTQYF,TGTGCCAGCAGTTACCGGAGGGGGCCGGTTACGCAGTATTTT
TRBV5-8,-,TRBD1,TRBJ1-4,CASSVRTGAGEKLFF,TGTGCCAGCAGCGTACGGACAGGCGCGGGGGAAAAACTGTTTTTT
TRBV7-6,-,TRBD1,TRBJ1-6,CASSLRQGATGSPLHF,TGTGCCAGCAGCCTTAGACAGGGGGCTACAGGGTCACCCCTCCACTTT
TRBV6-2/TRBV6-3,-,-,TRBJ1-1,CASSTYMNTEAFF,TGTGCCAGCAGTACATACATGAACACTGAAGCTTTCTTT
TRBV14,-,TRBD2,TRBJ2-1,CASSQELAGNEQFF,TGTGCCAGCAGCCAAGAACTAGCGGGCAATGAGCAGTTCTTC
TRBV4-3,-,TRBD1,TRBJ2-7,CASSPIPGQGYEQYF,TGCGCCAGCAGCCCGATCCCGGGACAGGGGTACGAGCAGTACTTC
TRBV2,-,-,TRBJ2-2,CASSEFLQGEGELFF,TGTGCCAGCAGTGAATTTTTACAGGGTGAAGGGGAGCTGTTTTTT
TRBV7-9,-,-,TRBJ1-6,CAIPGGANNSPLHF,TGTGCCATCCCGGGGGGCGCAAATAATTCACCCCTCCACTTT
TRBV4-1,-,-,TRBJ1-2,CASSYRESNYGYTF,TGCGCCAGCAGCTACCGGGAATCTAACTATGGCTACACCTTC
TRBV10-1,-,-,TRBJ1-6,CASSESMIAGARNSPLHF,TGCGCCAGCAGTGAGTCAATGATCGCAGGGGCTCGGAATTCACCCCTCCACTTT
TRBV19,-,-,TRBJ1-3,CASGGTAGNTIYF,TGTGCCAGTGGCGGGACGGCCGGAAACACCATATATTTT